A selection of T cell receptor beta chains follows, all from one sample in a study of blood T cells in healthy people across ages. TCRdb redid the calling of the 5' RACE reads with MiXCR, one entry per CDR3 protein. Among 1.5 million to 2 million distinct CDR3 sequences, about 35% were seen once, and the ten largest hold around 11%. The material sequenced was blood. These receptors were obtained from a woman aged 25 to 39 in good health. CDR3s include the opening cysteine and the closing phenylalanine or tryptophan. The D gene is left open where the match is weak. The size field is filled for only some rows; it gives once, few, many or a size class.

TRBJ2-1 TRBD2 few TRBV6-2/TRBV6-3 CASSRKAVGGWNEQFF TGTGCCAGCAGTCGAAAAGCGGTGGGAGGGTGGAATGAGCAGTTCTTC
TRBJ2-3 TRBD1 few TRBV6-2/TRBV6-3 CASSPVTGQGLNPRADTQYF TGTGCCAGCAGCCCCGTTACGGGACAGGGTCTAAACCCCCGGGCAGATACGCAGTATTTT
TRBJ2-7 NA NA TRBV7-8 CASSLDLLGVGYF TGTGCCAGCAGCTTAGACCTTTTGGGAGTAGGGTACTTC
TRBJ2-1 NA many TRBV13 CASRQRSSYNEQFF TGTGCCAGCAGACAGCGGAGCTCCTACAATGAGCAGTTCTTC
TRBJ1-2 NA few TRBV12-3/TRBV12-4 CASSLGGGGGYTF TGTGCCAGCAGTTTGGGCGGAGGGGGTGGCTACACCTTC
TRBJ2-1 TRBD2 NA TRBV6-5 CASSRGRSGGRSEQFF TGTGCCAGCAGCCGTGGGCGCAGCGGGGGTCGTAGTGAGCAGTTCTTC
TRBJ2-2 NA NA TRBV7-9 CASSRPSSLAGELFF TGTGCCAGCAGCCGCCCGTCTAGTTTGGCCGGGGAGCTGTTTTTT
TRBJ2-7 TRBD1 NA TRBV7-9 CASSLAWDSYEQYF TGTGCCAGCAGCTTAGCCTGGGACAGCTACGAGCAGTACTTC
TRBJ2-5 NA many TRBV7-9 CASRLISETQYF TGTGCCAGCAGGCTAATATCGGAGACCCAGTACTTC
TRBJ2-1 NA few TRBV6-1 CASSGLVIAFF TGTGCCAGCAGTGGACTAGTTATTGCGTTCTTC
TRBJ1-2 TRBD1 NA TRBV6-5 CASSHPGTGYGYTF TGTGCCAGCAGCCACCCTGGGACAGGGTATGGCTACACCTTC
TRBJ2-3 NA NA TRBV20-1 CSATLPLGTSTDTQYF TGCAGTGCTACCCTCCCGTTAGGGACTAGCACAGATACGCAGTATTTT
TRBJ1-1 NA NA TRBV7-9 CTSSFHTDITEAFF TGTACCAGCAGCTTTCATACGGATATCACTGAAGCTTTCTTT
TRBJ2-1 NA NA TRBV6-1 CASRDNDVQFF TGTGCCAGCAGAGACAACGATGTGCAGTTCTTC